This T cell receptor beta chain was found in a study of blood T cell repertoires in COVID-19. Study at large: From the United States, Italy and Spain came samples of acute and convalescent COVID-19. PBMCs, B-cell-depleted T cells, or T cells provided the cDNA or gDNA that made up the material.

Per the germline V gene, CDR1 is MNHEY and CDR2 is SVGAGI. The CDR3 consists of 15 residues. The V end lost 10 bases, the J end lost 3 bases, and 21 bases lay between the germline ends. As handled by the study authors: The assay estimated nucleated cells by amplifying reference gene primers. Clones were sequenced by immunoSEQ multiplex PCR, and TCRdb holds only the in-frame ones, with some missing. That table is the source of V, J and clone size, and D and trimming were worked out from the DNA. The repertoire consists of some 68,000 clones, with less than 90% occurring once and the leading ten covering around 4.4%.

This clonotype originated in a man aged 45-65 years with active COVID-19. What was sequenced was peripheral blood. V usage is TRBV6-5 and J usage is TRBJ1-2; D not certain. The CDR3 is CATLSRGRSDYGYTF. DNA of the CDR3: TGTGCCACCCTATCACGGGGTCGTTCGGACTATGGCTACACCTTC.